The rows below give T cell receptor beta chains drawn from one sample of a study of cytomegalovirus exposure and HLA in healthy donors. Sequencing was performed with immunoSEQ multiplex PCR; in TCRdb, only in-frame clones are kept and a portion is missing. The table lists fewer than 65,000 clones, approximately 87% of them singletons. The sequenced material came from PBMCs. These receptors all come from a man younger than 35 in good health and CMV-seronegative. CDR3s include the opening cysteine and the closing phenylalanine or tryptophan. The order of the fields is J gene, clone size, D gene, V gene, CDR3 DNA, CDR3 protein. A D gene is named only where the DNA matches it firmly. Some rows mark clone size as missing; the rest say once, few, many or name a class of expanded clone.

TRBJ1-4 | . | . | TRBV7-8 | TGTGCCAGCAGAAGGACTGATAATGAAAAACTGTTTTTT | CASRRTDNEKLFF
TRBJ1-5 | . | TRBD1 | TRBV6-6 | TGTGCCAGCACCCCGACAGGGGAGGAGCCCCAGCATTTT | CASTPTGEEPQHF
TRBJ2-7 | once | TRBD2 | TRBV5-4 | TGTGCCAGCAGCTTGGCTAGCGGGGCCTTATACGAGCAGTACTTC | CASSLASGALYEQYF
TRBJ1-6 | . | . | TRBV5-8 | TGTGCCAGCAGCCCCGGGGAGCCATCACCCCTCCACTTT | CASSPGEPSPLHF
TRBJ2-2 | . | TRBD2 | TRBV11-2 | TGTGCCAGCAGCTCATTCGGGGGGGCGAACACCGGGGAGCTGTTTTTT | CASSSFGGANTGELFF
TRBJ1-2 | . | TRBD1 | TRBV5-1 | TGCGCCAGCAGCCGAGGACAGGGAGGGAATGGCTACACCTTC | CASSRGQGGNGYTF
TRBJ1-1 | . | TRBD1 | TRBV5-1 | TGCGCCAGCAGCTCTGAGACAGGGACCACTGAAGCTTTCTTT | CASSSETGTTEAFF
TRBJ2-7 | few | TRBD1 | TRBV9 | TGTGCCAGCAGTGTGCAGGGACAGCTAGTCGACGAGCAGTACTTC | CASSVQGQLVDEQYF
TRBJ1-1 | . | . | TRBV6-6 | TGTGCCAGCAGTTTGGAGCTCATGAACACTGAAGCTTTCTTT | CASSLELMNTEAFF
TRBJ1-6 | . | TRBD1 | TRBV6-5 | TGTGCCAGCAGTTCCCGACAGGGAGAAAGTGAGAGACCCCTCCACTTT | CASSSRQGESERPLHF
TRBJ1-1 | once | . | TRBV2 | TGTGCCAGCAGCGACAGTTATGGGGTTATTCACACTGAAGCTTTCTTT | CASSDSYGVIHTEAFF
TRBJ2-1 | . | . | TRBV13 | TGTGCCAGCAGCAACCGTCAAGGTGGGGGGAATGAGCAGTTCTTC | CASSNRQGGGNEQFF
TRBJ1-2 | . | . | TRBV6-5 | TGTGCCAGCAGTTTAAGGGGGGGCGGCGGCTACACCTTC | CASSLRGGGGYTF
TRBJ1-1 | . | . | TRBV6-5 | TGTGCCAGCACTCGAGGCGGTGAAGCTTTCTTT | CASTRGGEAFF
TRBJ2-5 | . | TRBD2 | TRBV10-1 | TGCGCCAGCAGTGAGTCCCGGGGGGGAAGAGAGGAGACCCAGTACTTC | CASSESRGGREETQYF
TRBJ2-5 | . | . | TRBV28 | TGTGCCAGCAGTCCGGGACTCCTAAAAGAGACCCAGTACTTC | CASSPGLLKETQYF
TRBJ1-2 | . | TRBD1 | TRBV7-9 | TGTGCCAGCAGCCCCCGACAGGGAAACTATGGCTACACCTTC | CASSPRQGNYGYTF
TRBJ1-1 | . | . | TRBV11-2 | TGTGCCAGCAGCTCCTCCGGTGGGCGCACTGAAGCTTTCTTT | CASSSSGGRTEAFF
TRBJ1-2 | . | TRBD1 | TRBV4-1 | TGCGCCAGCAGCCAAACGACAGGGGGTAACTATGGCTACACCTTC | CASSQTTGGNYGYTF
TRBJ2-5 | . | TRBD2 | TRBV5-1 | TGCGCCAGCAGCTTGCGATCGATGACGGGGGGGACCCAAGAGACCCAGTACTTC | CASSLRSMTGGTQETQYF
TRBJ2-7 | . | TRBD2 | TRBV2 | TGTGCCAGCAGTGAAGGACTAGCGGGTACCTACGAGCAGTACTTC | CASSEGLAGTYEQYF
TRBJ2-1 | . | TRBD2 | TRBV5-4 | TGTGCCAGCAGCAATACACCGGGACTAGCGGACAATGAGCAGTTCTTC | CASSNTPGLADNEQFF
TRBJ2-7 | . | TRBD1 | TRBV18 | TGTGCCAGCTCACCAGAGACAGGGGGAGGCGAGCAGTACTTC | CASSPETGGGEQYF
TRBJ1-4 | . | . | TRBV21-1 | TGTGCCAGCAGCCTATGGGACTTCAAGGACGAAAAACTGTTTTTT | CASSLWDFKDEKLFF
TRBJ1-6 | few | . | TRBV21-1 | TGTGCCAGCAGCAAAGAATGGAAAAAGGGACAACCAAGAAATTCACCCCTCCACTTT | CASSKEWKKGQPRNSPLHF
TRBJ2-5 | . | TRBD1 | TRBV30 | TGTGCCTACTCGGACAGGGTAGAGACCCAGTACTTC | CAYSDRVETQYF
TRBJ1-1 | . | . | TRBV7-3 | TGTGCCAGCAGCCCCAAACCCCCCCCTTTAGCTGAAGCTTTCTTT | CASSPKPPPLAEAFF
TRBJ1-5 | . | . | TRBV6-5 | TGTGCCAGCAGTTGGGCTAGCAATCAGCCCCAGCATTTT | CASSWASNQPQHF
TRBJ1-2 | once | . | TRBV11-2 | TGTGCCAGCAGCTTAGGAGGTAGGGGGATCACCTTC | CASSLGGRGITF
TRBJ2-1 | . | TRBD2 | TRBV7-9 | TGTGCCAGCACGGAGACTAGCGGGGTAGGTGAGCAGTTCTTC | CASTETSGVGEQFF
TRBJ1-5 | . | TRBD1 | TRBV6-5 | TGTGCCAGCAGTTACTCCCGGCCAGGGGGAAAGCCCCAGCATTTT | CASSYSRPGGKPQHF
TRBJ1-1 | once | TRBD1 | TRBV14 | TGTGCCAGCAGCCAAGCACCAGGACAGGGGGTTGGGGAAGCTTTCTTT | CASSQAPGQGVGEAFF
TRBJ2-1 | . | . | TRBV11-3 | TGTGCCAGCAGCTTAGAAGGCAGGGAGCAGTTCTTC | CASSLEGREQFF
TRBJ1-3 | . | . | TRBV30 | TGTGCCTGGAACCTGGCGGGAGGAAACACCATATATTTT | CAWNLAGGNTIYF
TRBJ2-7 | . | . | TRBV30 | TGTGCCTGGCTAAACAGGTACTCCTACGAGCAGTACTTC | CAWLNRYSYEQYF
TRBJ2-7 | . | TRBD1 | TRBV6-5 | TGTGCCAGCAGACCTGACAGGGGGGGCGAGCAGTACTTC | CASRPDRGGEQYF
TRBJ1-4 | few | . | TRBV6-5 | TGTGCCAGCAGTTACCGCAGGGGCGAAAAACTGTTTTTT | CASSYRRGEKLFF
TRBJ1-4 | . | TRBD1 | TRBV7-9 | TGTGCCAGCAGTTTGGGACAGGGAGCAACTAATGAAAAACTGTTTTTT | CASSLGQGATNEKLFF
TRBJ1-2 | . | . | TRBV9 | TGTGCCAGCAGCGTTACCGGGACTAACTATGGCTACACCTTC | CASSVTGTNYGYTF
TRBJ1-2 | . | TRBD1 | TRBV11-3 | TGTGCCAGCAGCCGGGGACAGAACGGCGGCTACACCTTC | CASSRGQNGGYTF
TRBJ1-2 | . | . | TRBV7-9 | TGTGCCAGCAGCCCCTCGCTAGAGTATGGCTACACCTTC | CASSPSLEYGYTF
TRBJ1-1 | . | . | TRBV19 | TGTGCCAGTAGTAGAGGACAGACCACTGAAGCTTTCTTT | CASSRGQTTEAFF
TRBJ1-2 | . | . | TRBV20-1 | TGCAGTGCAGTGGGGGGTTGGGGCTACACCTTC | CSAVGGWGYTF
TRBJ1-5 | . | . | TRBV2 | TGTGCCAGCAGTGAAGAGGCAGGGATCAATCAGCCCCAGCATTTT | CASSEEAGINQPQHF
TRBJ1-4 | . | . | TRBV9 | TGTGCCAGCAGCGCGACCAATGAGGGTGAAAAACTGTTTTTT | CASSATNEGEKLFF
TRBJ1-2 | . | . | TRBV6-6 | TGTGCCAGCAGTAACAGCCAGGAAAACACCTTC | CASSNSQENTF
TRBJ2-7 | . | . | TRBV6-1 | TGTGCCAGCAGGGGGGACACATTCTACGAGCAGTACTTC | CASRGDTFYEQYF
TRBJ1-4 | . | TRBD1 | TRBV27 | TGTGCCAGCAGCTTGGGACAGTGGGGCGAAAAACTGTTTTTT | CASSLGQWGEKLFF
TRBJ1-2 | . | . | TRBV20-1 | TGCAGTGACAGGGAGGGTTATGGCTACACCTTC | CSDREGYGYTF
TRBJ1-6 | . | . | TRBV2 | TGTGCCAGCAGTGAGGAAAGGGGGAATTCACCCCTCCACTTT | CASSEERGNSPLHF